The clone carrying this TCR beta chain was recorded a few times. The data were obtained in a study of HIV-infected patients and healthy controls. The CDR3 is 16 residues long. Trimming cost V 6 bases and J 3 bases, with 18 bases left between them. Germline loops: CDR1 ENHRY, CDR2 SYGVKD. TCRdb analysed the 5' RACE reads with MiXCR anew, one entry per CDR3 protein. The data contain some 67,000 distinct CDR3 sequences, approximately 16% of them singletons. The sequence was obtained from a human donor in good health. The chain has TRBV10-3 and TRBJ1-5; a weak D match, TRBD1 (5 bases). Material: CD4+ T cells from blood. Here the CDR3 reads CAIREILGVANQPQHF. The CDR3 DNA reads TGTGCCATCAGAGAGATACTGGGGGTGGCCAATCAGCCCCAGCATTTT.